What follows are 26 T cell receptor beta chains derived from one specimen sequenced in a study of cytomegalovirus exposure and HLA in healthy donors. Vbeta (60) and Jbeta (13) primers were used in the PCR. The table came from immunoSEQ multiplex PCR; TCRdb's copy has only in-frame clones and leaves some out. The data contain some 120,000 clones, roughly 80% of them singletons. Sequenced input: PBMCs. These receptor sequences come from a female donor in good health and CMV-seronegative.

The CDR3 region is CASSEASSGGSTDTQYF. CDR3 coding DNA: TGTGCCAGCAGTGAAGCGTCTAGCGGGGGGAGCACAGATACGCAGTATTTT. J is TRBJ2-3 and V is TRBV2; 11 positions match TRBD2. Germline CDR1 reads SNHLY; CDR2 reads FYNNEI. The CDR3 covers 17 residues. V shed 0 bases and J 0 bases; nucleotides not matched to a gene: 2. Complete variable domain (other parts from reference TRBV2 and TRBJ2-3): EPEVTQTPSHQVTQMGQEVILRCVPISNHLYFYWYRQILGQKVEFLVSFYNNEISEKSEIFDDQFSVERPDGSNFTLKIRSTKLEDSAMYFCASSEASSGGSTDTQYFGPGTRLTVL.

This chain links TRBV4-1 with TRBJ2-3; no firm D call. From germline, CDR1 is MGHRA and CDR2 YSYEKL. V was cut by 4 bases and J by 0 bases, with 8 bases left in between. This CDR3 contains 14 residues. The CDR3 DNA is TGCGCCAGCAGCCGAGAATCTAGCACAGATACGCAGTATTTT. Amino acids: CASSRESSTDTQYF.

The rearrangement joins TRBV20-1 to TRBJ1-2; D not resolved. Trimming left V 7 bases short and J 4 bases short, with 10 bases between. The CDR3 has 11 residues. Per the germline V gene, CDR1 is DFQATT and CDR2 is SNEGSKA (reference sequence). As DNA, the CDR3 is TGCAGTGGGTACGGTGGCTATGGCTACACCTTC. This codes for CSGYGGYGYTF.

This clone was seen more than once but under ten times. V and J are TRBV12-5 and TRBJ1-5, with D possibly being TRBD1 (5 bases). CDR1 is LGHNT, CDR2 FRNRAP, per germline. This CDR3 comprises 15 residues. Trimming pared 2 bases from V and 0 bases from J, leaving 8 bases between. DNA for the CDR3: TGTGCTAGTGGTTTGCTCGACAGTAGCAATCAGCCCCAGCATTTT. Its protein is CASGLLDSSNQPQHF.

This clone has just one count. The chain links TRBV15 to TRBJ2-7, with D perhaps TRBD2 (5 bases). This CDR3 region has 15 residues. Germline CDR1 reads LNHNV; CDR2 reads YYDKDF (reference sequence). The ends were cut back, 3 bases at V and 2 bases at J, with 14 bases in the middle. The CDR3 protein is CATSSRTGVPYEQYF. The CDR3 coding sequence is TGTGCCACCAGCAGCAGGACTGGAGTGCCCTACGAGCAGTACTTC.

The chain combines TRBV9 with TRBJ1-1; D perhaps matches TRBD1 (5 bases). Trimming pared 4 bases from V and 3 bases from J, leaving 13 bases between. This CDR3 has 14 amino acids. The germline V gene has CDR1 SGDLS and CDR2 YYNGEE. The CDR3 DNA follows: TGTGCCAGCAGCACCCAGGGTTTGGACACTGAAGCTTTCTTT. Amino acid sequence: CASSTQGLDTEAFF.

In its sample, this clone was seen a few times. The chain links TRBV5-5 to TRBJ1-1, with 9 bases lining up with TRBD1. The CDR3 extends over 15 amino acids. Per the germline V gene, CDR1 is SGHKS and CDR2 is YYEKEE (reference sequence). J lost 1 base, V lost 6 bases, and 7 bases had no gene match. The CDR3 here is CASTIGTGQNTEAFF. The DNA for the CDR3 is TGTGCCAGCACCATCGGGACAGGGCAGAACACTGAAGCTTTCTTT.

On this clone: The sample contains more than one DNA sequence encoding this CDR3. The genes are TRBV30 and TRBJ1-3, with D perhaps matching TRBD1 (6 bases). CDR1 and CDR2 (germline): GTSNPN, SVGIG (reference sequence). V shed 1 base and J shed 2 bases, with 6 bases lying between them. The CDR3 is made up of 13 amino acids. As DNA, the CDR3 is TGTGCCTGGAGTGGGACAGCTGGAAACACCATATATTTT. Translation: CAWSGTAGNTIYF.

The V gene is TRBV9, the J gene TRBJ1-4; D remains unclear. V lost 3 bases to trimming and J lost 1 base, with 4 bases between them. There are 13 residues in the CDR3. Germline assignment: CDR1 SGDLS and CDR2 YYNGEE. Here the CDR3 DNA reads TGTGCCAGCAGCGGTCAAACTAATGAAAAACTGTTTTTT. This encodes CASSGQTNEKLFF.

This clone was observed a handful of times. V is TRBV27 and J is TRBJ1-1, with TRBD1 matching over 8 bases. V shed 4 bases, J shed 6 bases, and the junction held 10 bases outside the gene matches. CDR3 size: 15 residues. From germline, CDR1 is MNHEY and CDR2 SMNVEV (reference sequence). CDR3 sequence reads: CASSSPGQGNAEAFF. DNA for the CDR3: TGTGCCAGCAGTTCACCCGGACAGGGCAACGCTGAAGCTTTCTTT.

Note on this clone: Germline and junction disagree at one end, which may indicate a read error. This rearrangement joins TRBV7-9 to TRBJ1-2; the D is unclear. Looked up from germline, CDR1 is SEHNR and CDR2 is FQNEAQ (reference sequence). There are 9 residues in the CDR3. The CDR3 bases are TGTTCCAGCGGCGGAGACTACACCTTC. Its protein product is CSSGGDYTF.

The chain has TRBV19 and TRBJ2-5; TRBD2 matches at 12 bases. V trimming: 3 bases; J trimming: 5 bases; junction bases outside the gene matches: 4. This CDR3 is built from 15 residues. Germline V CDR1 and CDR2: LNHDA, SQIVND (reference sequence). The CDR3 nucleotides read TGTGCCAGTAGTATCCTAGCGGGGGGGCGGGAGACCCAGTACTTC. Protein sequence: CASSILAGGRETQYF. Supplemented by reference TRBV19 and TRBJ2-5, the full variable domain reads DGGITQSPKYLFRKEGQNVTLSCEQNLNHDAMYWYRQDPGQGLRLIYYSQIVNDFQKGDIAEGYSVSREKKESFPLTVTSAQKNPTAFYLCASSILAGGRETQYFGPGTRLLVL.

This clone was observed once. The chain is built from TRBV29-1 and TRBJ2-3; 11 positions agree with TRBD2. The V gene end was trimmed by 3 bases and the J gene end by 5 bases; junction bases not matched to a gene: 10. The germline gives CDR1 SQVTM, CDR2 ANQGSEA. This CDR3 comprises 16 residues. This CDR3 is CSVDITSGGRGDTQYF. The CDR3 DNA is TGCAGCGTTGATATAACTAGCGGGGGTCGTGGAGATACGCAGTATTTT.

The V and J genes are TRBV6-1 and TRBJ1-1, with D possibly TRBD1 on 5 matching bases. Trimming removed 10 bases at V and 2 bases at J, with 17 bases between. There are 14 residues in the CDR3. CDR1 MNHNS and CDR2 SASEGT come from the germline V gene. CDR3 nucleotides: TGTGCCATCAAGTCACCGGGGGGAAACACTGAAGCTTTCTTT. Encoded protein: CAIKSPGGNTEAFF.

The V gene is TRBV18, the J gene TRBJ1-5; no clear D gene. The CDR3 consists of 13 residues. The germline V and J ends were trimmed by 4 bases and 4 bases, with 8 bases remaining between them. Germline V CDR1 and CDR2: KGHSH, LQKENI. The CDR3: CASSRDLNQPQHF. CDR3 in DNA: TGTGCCAGCTCACGAGATCTGAATCAGCCCCAGCATTTT.

This clone was counted a few times. The rearrangement links TRBV9 to TRBJ1-1, with D uncertain. Deletions cut 3 bases from V and 8 bases from J, with 11 bases between. This CDR3 has 12 residues. Germline-derived CDR1 and CDR2 are SGDLS and YYNGEE. CDR3 coding DNA: TGTGCCAGCAGCGCGACAAACCTGGAAGCTTTCTTT. Protein sequence: CASSATNLEAFF.

The rearrangement joins TRBV5-5 to TRBJ2-1; 7 positions match TRBD2. The CDR3 has 15 amino acids. Germline loops: CDR1 SGHKS, CDR2 YYEKEE (reference sequence). With V trimmed by 0 bases and J by 2 bases, 2 bases remained unmatched. The CDR3 nucleotides are TGTGCCAGCAGCTTGGGGCTAGCGGCCTACAATGAGCAGTTCTTC. It encodes CASSLGLAAYNEQFF.

J is TRBJ2-5 and V is TRBV5-4, with D perhaps TRBD2 (6 bases). Matching the DNA end better, TRBJ2-7 makes the J call doubtful. CDR1 is SGHNT, CDR2 YYREEE, per germline (reference sequence). This CDR3 spans 14 amino acids. CDR3 protein: CASSFVGSGYEQYF. DNA of the CDR3: TGTGCCAGCAGCTTCGTGGGTAGCGGCTACGAGCAGTACTTC.

The J gene is TRBJ2-1, the V gene TRBV5-4; 8 bases fit TRBD2. The junction had 14 bases not matched to a gene; V was cut back by 4 bases and J by 8 bases. The CDR3 runs 16 residues. Germline assignment: CDR1 SGHNT and CDR2 YYREEE (reference sequence). The CDR3 DNA reads TGTGCCAGCAGCCCCGGGGGCCGGGGGGGAGAGTATGAGCAGTTCTTC. It encodes CASSPGGRGGEYEQFF.

The V and J genes are TRBV6-1 and TRBJ2-7; 11 bases fit TRBD2. CDR3 length: 15 amino acids. After removal of 4 bases from V and 3 bases from J, the junction contained 5 bases not matched to a gene. Germline CDR1 MNHNS, CDR2 SASEGT. CDR3 loop: CASSAGTSGFYEQYF. CDR3 in DNA: TGTGCCAGCAGTGCCGGGACTAGCGGATTCTACGAGCAGTACTTC.

The chain joins TRBV4-3 to TRBJ2-7; 7 nucleotides match TRBD1. Trimming at V came to 5 bases and at J to 3 bases, leaving 7 bases not matched to a gene. This CDR3 spans 14 amino acids. The germline V gene has CDR1 LGHNA and CDR2 YSLEER. CDR3 in DNA: TGCGCCAGCAGCTTAGAACAGGGGAACTACGAGCAGTACTTC. Its protein product is CASSLEQGNYEQYF.

The CDR3 region is CASSEGPGGAPSNYGYTF. As DNA, the CDR3 is TGTGCCAGCAGTGAAGGGCCCGGGGGGGCCCCCTCTAACTATGGCTACACCTTC. The chain links TRBV6-1 to TRBJ1-2, with D maybe TRBD1 (6 bases). This CDR3 is 18 amino acids long. In germline, CDR1 is MNHNS, CDR2 SASEGT. V lost 1 base, J lost 0 bases, and 18 bases lay in between.

This chain joins TRBV12-2 and TRBJ2-3; the table calls TRBD1, which could not be checked here. TRBV12-2 is an annotated pseudogene. This CDR3 has 16 amino acids. CDR3 nucleotide sequence: TGTGCAAGTCGCTCACTACAGGGGAATCCCACAGATACGCAGTATTTT. Its protein product is CASRSLQGNPTDTQYF.

This chain uses TRBV28 with TRBJ2-4; tentatively, D is TRBD2 (6 bases). Germline values: CDR1 MDHEN, CDR2 SYDVKM. The germline V and J ends were trimmed by 6 bases and 1 base, with 28 bases remaining between them. The CDR3 has 20 amino acids. The DNA for the CDR3 is TGTGCCAGCAGCCCCTCTCGGGGGAGGCTAGCCGAGTCGGCCAAAAACATTCAGTACTTC. This encodes CASSPSRGRLAESAKNIQYF.

The rearrangement uses TRBV14 and TRBJ2-7, with TRBD1 as a possible D gene (5 bases). Germline assignment: CDR1 SGHDN and CDR2 FVKESK. V was cut by 6 bases and J by 5 bases, with 14 bases left in between. This CDR3 is 13 amino acids long. In DNA, the CDR3 is TGTGCCAGCAGAGATTACGGACAAGACGAGCAGTACTTC. It specifies CASRDYGQDEQYF.

The J gene is TRBJ1-1, the V gene TRBV27; TRBD1 is a possible D gene (5 bases). V lost 0 bases, J lost 3 bases, and 14 bases lay in between. Germline lookup yields CDR1 MNHEY and CDR2 SMNVEV (reference sequence). This CDR3 comprises 16 residues. The CDR3 DNA reads as TGTGCCAGCAGTTTATCGAAGGCAGGGTGGGACACTGAAGCTTTCTTT. It translates to CASSLSKAGWDTEAFF.